This entry lists 7 T cell receptor beta chains sequenced from one sample in a study of spatial heterogeneity in lung cancer (dated 2019 in TCRdb). Library generation was performed with 5' RACE. Sequenced using a NextSeq 500. Using fastp at Q25 and MiXCR, TCRdb reprocessed the public reads and kept productive beta chains. All rows with the same CDR3 protein become a single entry with the most common DNA and genes. Present in this sample are under 40,000 distinct CDR3 sequences, approximately 5.5% of which were seen just once. The ten largest clones capture approximately 25% of the sample. This specimen's time point label, per the study, means: sample taken at primary tumor resection. The material was PBMCs, obtained at surgery. The source is a female donor with early-stage non-small cell lung cancer.

This clonotype was detected many times. The chain combines TRBV27 with TRBJ2-2; 13 bases match TRBD2. Looked up from germline, CDR1 is MNHEY and CDR2 is SMNVEV (reference sequence). The CDR3 totals 19 residues. V shed 5 bases and J 0 bases; nucleotides not matched to a gene: 9. CDR3 in amino acids: CASSLFRLAGGSNTGELFF. The CDR3 coding sequence is TGTGCCAGCAGTCTTTTCCGACTAGCGGGGGGCTCGAACACCGGGGAGCTGTTTTTT.

This clonotype was recorded at least ten times. V is TRBV7-9 and J is TRBJ2-1; no clear D. The CDR3 is 11 residues long. The V end lost 0 bases, the J end lost 6 bases, and 0 bases lay between the germline ends. Germline CDR1 SEHNR, CDR2 FQNEAQ (reference sequence). CDR3 in DNA: TGTGCCAGCAGCTTAGCCAATGAGCAGTTCTTC. Translated, it gives CASSLANEQFF. Looking up the rest from reference TRBV7-9 and TRBJ2-1 gives the full variable domain: DTGVSQNPRHKITKRGQNVTFRCDPISEHNRLYWYRQTLGQGPEFLTYFQNEAQLEKSRLLSDRFSAERPKGSFSTLEIQRTEQGDSAMYLCASSLANEQFFGPGTRLTVL.

This clonotype was observed many times. The chain carries TRBV7-2 and TRBJ2-3; D might be TRBD2 (6 bases). The V gene lost 5 bases and the J gene lost 1 base, with 13 bases spanning the gap. CDR3 length equals 15 residues. Germline V CDR1 and CDR2: SGHTA, FQGNSA. CDR3 sequence (DNA): TGTGCCAGCAGCGAGGGTAGCGGCCGCACAGATACGCAGTATTTT. It specifies CASSEGSGRTDTQYF.

This clonotype was counted between two and nine times. The chain couples TRBV2 to TRBJ2-3, with TRBD2 matching over 10 bases. V was clipped by 1 base and J by 5 bases; unmatched bases: 9. Germline V lookup: CDR1 SNHLY, CDR2 FYNNEI. This CDR3 contains 17 residues. The CDR3 protein is CASSEGSGGAGGDTQYF. CDR3 DNA sequence: TGTGCCAGCAGTGAAGGAAGCGGGGGGGCGGGAGGAGATACGCAGTATTTT.

This clonotype was seen repeatedly, ten times or more. The chain has TRBV28 and TRBJ1-2, with 7 positions matching TRBD1. The CDR3 extends over 15 amino acids. Germline CDR1 MDHEN, CDR2 SYDVKM. V was pared by 6 bases and J by 6 bases, with 13 bases of the junction left unmatched. The CDR3 DNA sequence: TGTGCCAGCAGCTTCTTGGGACAGTGGGACCATGGCTACACCTTC. Encoded protein: CASSFLGQWDHGYTF.

There are many counts of this clonotype. The chain links TRBV9 to TRBJ2-5, with TRBD2 as a possible D gene (7 bases). The CDR3 consists of 16 residues. Trimming took off 4 bases at V and 3 bases at J, with 19 bases between the two ends. The germline CDR1 and CDR2 sequences are SGDLS and YYNGEE. This chain's CDR3 is CASSPSPGGAEETQYF. CDR3 coding DNA: TGTGCCAGCAGCCCCTCGCCGGGGGGCGCCGAAGAGACCCAGTACTTC.

The chain recombines TRBV5-1 with TRBJ2-1; 9 bases align to TRBD1. Germline values: CDR1 SGHRS, CDR2 YFSETQ. The CDR3 has 14 amino acids. Trimming took 4 bases from V and 8 from J; bases not matched to a gene: 7. This chain's CDR3 is CASSMGQGLDEQFF. As DNA, the CDR3 is TGCGCCAGCAGCATGGGACAGGGTCTAGATGAGCAGTTCTTC.